This TCR beta chain was obtained from a study of blood T cells in healthy people across ages. Findings and caveats of the study: Measured against age, TCR beta diversity per million T cells decreased in a roughly linear manner. No conclusive comparison of naive versus antigen-experienced cells was possible with unsorted PBMCs.

A second PCR of roughly 7 to 11 cycles used a sample-barcoded 5' primer and a J-beta primer mix. A template-switch adaptor containing 12 random nucleotides labeled each cDNA molecule. TCRdb re-called the 5' RACE reads with MiXCR, one entry per CDR3 protein. The table has 600,000 or so distinct CDR3 sequences, around 31% seen once. V lost 8 bases and J lost 4; bases outside the gene matches: 10. The CDR3 is made up of 13 amino acids. CDR1 SQVTM and CDR2 ANQGSEA come from the germline V gene. This clonotype came up many times. Its antigen is currently unknown. Specimen: blood. The receptor was isolated from a woman at least 80 years old in good health. This chain connects TRBV29-1 to TRBJ1-1, with 7 positions matching TRBD1. In DNA form, the CDR3 reads TGCAGCTGCGAGGGGGCTACGTCCACTGAAGCTTTCTTT. Its translation is CSCEGATSTEAFF.